This T cell receptor beta chain originates from a study of CD8 T cells in Susac syndrome. After extraction with the RNeasy kit, about 0.45 to 1 ug of the RNA was reverse transcribed using random hexamers. A multiplex approach, immunoSEQ multiplex PCR, amplified TCR beta CDR3 across 54 Vbeta and 13 Jbeta. Via MiXCR, TCRdb re-called the immunoSEQ multiplex PCR reads, giving one row per CDR3 protein. The sample has a few hundred thousand distinct CDR3 sequences; around 90% are singletons. The CDR3 has 14 amino acids. V was cut by 1 base and J by 1 base, with 9 bases left in between. Germline loops: CDR1 DFQATT, CDR2 SNEGSKA (reference sequence). Study-level points and caveats: The authors acknowledged that their TCR sequencing and HLA analysis involved a relatively small number of individuals.

In regard to this clonotype: Its antigen is not identified.

Sequencing of TCR beta was performed on blood CD8+ and CD4+ T cells. Sequencing was done on a sample of CD4+ T cells from PBMCs. The genes are TRBV20-1 and TRBJ2-3; the D is unclear. This sequence originates from a human donor with multiple sclerosis. DNA of the CDR3: TGCAGTGCTAGAGCGGTTGAAGGCACAGATACGCAGTATTTT. Protein sequence: CSARAVEGTDTQYF.